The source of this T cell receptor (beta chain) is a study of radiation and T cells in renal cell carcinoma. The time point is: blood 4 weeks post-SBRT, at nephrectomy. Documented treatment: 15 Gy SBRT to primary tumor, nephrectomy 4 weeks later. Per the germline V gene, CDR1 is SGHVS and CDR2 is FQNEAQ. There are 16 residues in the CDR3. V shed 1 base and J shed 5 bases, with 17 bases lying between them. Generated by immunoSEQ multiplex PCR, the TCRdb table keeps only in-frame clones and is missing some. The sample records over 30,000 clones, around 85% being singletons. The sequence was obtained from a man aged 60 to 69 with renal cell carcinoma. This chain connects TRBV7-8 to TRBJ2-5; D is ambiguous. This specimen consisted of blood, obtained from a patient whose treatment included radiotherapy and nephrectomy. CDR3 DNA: TGTGCCAGCAGCTTAGGACGAGGTTCATATGGCGAGACCCAGTACTTC. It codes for CASSLGRGSYGETQYF.